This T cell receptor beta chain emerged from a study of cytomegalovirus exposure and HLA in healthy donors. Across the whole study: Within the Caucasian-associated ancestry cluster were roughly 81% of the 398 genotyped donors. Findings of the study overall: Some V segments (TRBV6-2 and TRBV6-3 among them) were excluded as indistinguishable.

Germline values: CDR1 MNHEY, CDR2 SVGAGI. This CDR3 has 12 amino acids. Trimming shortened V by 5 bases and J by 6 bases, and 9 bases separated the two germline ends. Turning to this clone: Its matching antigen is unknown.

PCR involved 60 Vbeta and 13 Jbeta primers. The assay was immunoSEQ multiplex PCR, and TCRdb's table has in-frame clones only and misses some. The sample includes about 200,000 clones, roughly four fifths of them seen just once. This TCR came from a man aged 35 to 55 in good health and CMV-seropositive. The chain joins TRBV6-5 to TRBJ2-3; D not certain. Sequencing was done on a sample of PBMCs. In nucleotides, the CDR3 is TGTGCCAGCAGTGAAGTTCGGGATACGCAGTATTTT. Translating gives CASSEVRDTQYF.